This TCR beta chain stems from a study of Ad26.COV2.S vaccination and SARS-CoV-2 variants. CDR3 length equals 12 residues. Trimming stripped 0 bases from V and 5 bases from J, with 7 bases between. Looked up from germline, CDR1 is GTSNPN and CDR2 is SVGIG (reference sequence). Treatment here: approximately 18 received Ad26.COV2.S at low or high dose, single or two shots; about five received placebo; per-sample allocation not given. Sampling was performed 63 days after the first vaccine or placebo injection. As concerns this clone: Other DNA sequences in the sample encode the same CDR3.

Repertoires were generated with immunoSEQ multiplex PCR, while TCRdb's copy carries only in-frame clones and drops some. The sample has about 500,000 clones, 80% to 90% seen once. This sequence was found in a person aged 18-60 years who received the Ad26.COV2.S COVID-19 vaccine or a placebo. V is TRBV30 and J is TRBJ1-2; D is ambiguous. The sequencing used peripheral blood, collected in a trial of Ad26.COV2.S vaccine versus placebo. CDR3 sequence (DNA): TGTGCCTGGAGTGTAGGAGGATATGGCTACACCTTC. Its translation is CAWSVGGYGYTF. The complete variable domain, with remaining parts taken from reference TRBV30 and TRBJ1-2, reads SQTIHQWPATLVQPVGSPLSLECTVEGTSNPNLYWYRQAAGRGLQLLFYSVGIGQISSEVPQNLSASRPQDRQFILSSKKLLLSDSGFYLCAWSVGGYGYTFGSGTRLTVV.